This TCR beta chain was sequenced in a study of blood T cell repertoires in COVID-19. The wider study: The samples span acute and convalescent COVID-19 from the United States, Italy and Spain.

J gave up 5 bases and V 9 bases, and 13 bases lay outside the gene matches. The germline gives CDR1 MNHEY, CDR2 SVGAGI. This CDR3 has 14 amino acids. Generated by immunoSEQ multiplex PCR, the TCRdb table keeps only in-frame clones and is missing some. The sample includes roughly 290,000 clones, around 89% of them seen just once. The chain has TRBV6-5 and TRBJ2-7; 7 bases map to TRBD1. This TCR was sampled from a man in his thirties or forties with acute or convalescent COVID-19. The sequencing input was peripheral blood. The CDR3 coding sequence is TGTGCCAGTCGAAGCCGGGGACAGCTAAACGAGCAGTACTTC. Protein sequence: CASRSRGQLNEQYF.